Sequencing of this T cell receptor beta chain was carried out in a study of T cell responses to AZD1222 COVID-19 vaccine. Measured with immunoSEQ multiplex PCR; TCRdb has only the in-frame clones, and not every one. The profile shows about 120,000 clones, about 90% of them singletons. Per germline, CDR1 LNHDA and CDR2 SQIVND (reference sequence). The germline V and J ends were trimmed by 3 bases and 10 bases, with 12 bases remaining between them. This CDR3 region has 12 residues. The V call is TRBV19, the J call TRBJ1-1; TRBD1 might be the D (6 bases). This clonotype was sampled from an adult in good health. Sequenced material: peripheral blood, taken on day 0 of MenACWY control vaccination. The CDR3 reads CASSMGAAGAFF. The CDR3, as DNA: TGTGCCAGTAGTATGGGGGCCGCGGGAGCTTTCTTT.